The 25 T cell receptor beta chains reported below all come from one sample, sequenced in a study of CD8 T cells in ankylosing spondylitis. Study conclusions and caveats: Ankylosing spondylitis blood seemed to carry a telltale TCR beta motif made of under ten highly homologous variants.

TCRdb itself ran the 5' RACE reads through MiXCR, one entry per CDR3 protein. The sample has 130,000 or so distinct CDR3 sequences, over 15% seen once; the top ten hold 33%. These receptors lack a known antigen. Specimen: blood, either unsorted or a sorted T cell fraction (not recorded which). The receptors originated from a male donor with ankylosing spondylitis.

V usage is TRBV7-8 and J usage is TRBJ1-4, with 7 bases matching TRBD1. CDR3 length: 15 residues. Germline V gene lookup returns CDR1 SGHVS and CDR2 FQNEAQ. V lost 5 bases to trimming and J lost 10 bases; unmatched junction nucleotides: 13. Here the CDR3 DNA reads TGTGCCAGCAGCCACTGGGACAGTACACCTTCAAAACTGTTTTTT. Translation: CASSHWDSTPSKLFF. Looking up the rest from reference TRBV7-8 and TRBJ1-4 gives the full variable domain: GAGVSQSPRYKVAKRGQDVALRCDPISGHVSLFWYQQALGQGPEFLTYFQNEAQLDKSGLPSDRFFAERPEGSVSTLKIQRTQQEDSAVYLCASSHWDSTPSKLFFGSGTQLSVL.

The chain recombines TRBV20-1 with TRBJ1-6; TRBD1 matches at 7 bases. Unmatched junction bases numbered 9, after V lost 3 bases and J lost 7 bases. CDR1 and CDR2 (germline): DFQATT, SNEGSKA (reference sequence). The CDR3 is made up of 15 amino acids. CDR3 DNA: TGCAGTGCTAGGATCCCCGACAGGGCGAATTCACCCCTCCACTTT. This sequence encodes CSARIPDRANSPLHF.

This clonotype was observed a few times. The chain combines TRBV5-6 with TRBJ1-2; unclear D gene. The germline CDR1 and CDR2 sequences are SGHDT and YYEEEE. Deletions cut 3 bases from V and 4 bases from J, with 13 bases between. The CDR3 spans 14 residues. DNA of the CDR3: TGTGCCAGCAGCTCTGAAGGGCCGTTCTATGGCTACACCTTC. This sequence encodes CASSSEGPFYGYTF.

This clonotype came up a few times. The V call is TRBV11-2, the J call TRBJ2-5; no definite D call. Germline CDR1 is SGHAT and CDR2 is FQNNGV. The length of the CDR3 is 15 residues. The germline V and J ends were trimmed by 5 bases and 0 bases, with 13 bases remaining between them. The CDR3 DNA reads TGTGCCAGCAGCCCCGGTTACAGCAACCAAGAGACCCAGTACTTC. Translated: CASSPGYSNQETQYF.

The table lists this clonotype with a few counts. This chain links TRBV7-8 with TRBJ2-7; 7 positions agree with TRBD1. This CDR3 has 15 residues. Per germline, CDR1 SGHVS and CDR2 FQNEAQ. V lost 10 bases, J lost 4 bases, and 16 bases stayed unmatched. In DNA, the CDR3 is TGTGCCACAAAGCCCCAGAGAGGGACAGCGTACGAGCAGTACTTC. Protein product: CATKPQRGTAYEQYF.

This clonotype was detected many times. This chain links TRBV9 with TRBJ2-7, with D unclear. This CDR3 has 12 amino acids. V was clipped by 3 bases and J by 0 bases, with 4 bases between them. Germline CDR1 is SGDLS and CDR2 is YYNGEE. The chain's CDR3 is CASSGSSYEQYF. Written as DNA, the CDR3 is TGTGCCAGCAGCGGGAGCTCCTACGAGCAGTACTTC.

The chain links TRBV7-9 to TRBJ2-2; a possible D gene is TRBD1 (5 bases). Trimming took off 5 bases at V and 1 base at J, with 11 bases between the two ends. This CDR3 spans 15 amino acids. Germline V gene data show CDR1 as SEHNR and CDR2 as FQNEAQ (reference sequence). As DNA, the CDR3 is TGTGCCAGCAGCCCCGCAGACAGGAACACCGGGGAGCTGTTTTTT. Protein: CASSPADRNTGELFF.

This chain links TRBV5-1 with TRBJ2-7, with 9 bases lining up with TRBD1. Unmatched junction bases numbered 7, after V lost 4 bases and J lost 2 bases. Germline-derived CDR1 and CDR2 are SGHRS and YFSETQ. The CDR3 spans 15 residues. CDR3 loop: CASSPDRGGTYEQYF. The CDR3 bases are TGCGCCAGCAGCCCGGACAGGGGAGGCACCTACGAGCAGTACTTC.

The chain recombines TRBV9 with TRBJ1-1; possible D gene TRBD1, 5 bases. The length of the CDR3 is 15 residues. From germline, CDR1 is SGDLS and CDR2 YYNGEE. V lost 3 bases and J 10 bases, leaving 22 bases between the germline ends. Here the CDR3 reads CASSAPQGNPGGAFF. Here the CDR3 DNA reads TGTGCCAGCAGCGCTCCTCAGGGTAACCCCGGGGGAGCTTTCTTT.

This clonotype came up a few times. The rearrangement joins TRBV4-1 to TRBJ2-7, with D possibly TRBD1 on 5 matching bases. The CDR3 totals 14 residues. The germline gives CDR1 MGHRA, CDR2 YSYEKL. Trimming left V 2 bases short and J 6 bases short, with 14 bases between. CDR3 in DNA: TGCGCCAGCAGCCAATCCCTCGACAGAGGCGAGCAGTACTTC. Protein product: CASSQSLDRGEQYF.

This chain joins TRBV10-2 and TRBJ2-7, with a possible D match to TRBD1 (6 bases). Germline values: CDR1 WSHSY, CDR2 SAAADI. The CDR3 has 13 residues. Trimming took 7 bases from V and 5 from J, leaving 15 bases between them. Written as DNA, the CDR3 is TGCGCCAGCAAACAGGGACGGACCGACGAGCAGTACTTC. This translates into CASKQGRTDEQYF.

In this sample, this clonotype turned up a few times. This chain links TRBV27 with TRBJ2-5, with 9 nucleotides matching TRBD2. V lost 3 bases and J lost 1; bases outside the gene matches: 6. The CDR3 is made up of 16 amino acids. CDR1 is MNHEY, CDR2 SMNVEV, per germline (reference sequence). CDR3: CASSLTGTSSQETQYF. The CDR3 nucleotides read TGTGCCAGCAGTTTGACCGGGACTAGCAGCCAAGAGACCCAGTACTTC.

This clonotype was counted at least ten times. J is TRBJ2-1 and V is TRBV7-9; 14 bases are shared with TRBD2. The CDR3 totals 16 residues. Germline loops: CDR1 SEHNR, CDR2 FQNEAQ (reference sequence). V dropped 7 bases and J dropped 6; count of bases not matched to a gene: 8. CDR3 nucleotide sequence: TGTGCCAGCACCCCTGAAGGGACTAGCGGGAGCAATGAGCAGTTCTTC. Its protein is CASTPEGTSGSNEQFF.

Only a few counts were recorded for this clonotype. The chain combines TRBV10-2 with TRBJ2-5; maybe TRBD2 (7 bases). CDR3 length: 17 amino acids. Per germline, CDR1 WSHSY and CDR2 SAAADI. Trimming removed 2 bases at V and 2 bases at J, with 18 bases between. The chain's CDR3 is CASSEPPRGGGQETQYF. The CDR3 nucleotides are TGCGCCAGCAGTGAGCCCCCGAGGGGGGGCGGGCAAGAGACCCAGTACTTC.

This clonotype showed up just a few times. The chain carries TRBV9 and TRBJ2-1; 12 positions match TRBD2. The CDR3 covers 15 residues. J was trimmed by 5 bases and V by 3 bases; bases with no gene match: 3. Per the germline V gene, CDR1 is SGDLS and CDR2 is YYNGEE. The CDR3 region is CASSAWTSGNNEQFF. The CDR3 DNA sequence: TGTGCCAGCAGCGCGTGGACTAGCGGGAACAATGAGCAGTTCTTC.

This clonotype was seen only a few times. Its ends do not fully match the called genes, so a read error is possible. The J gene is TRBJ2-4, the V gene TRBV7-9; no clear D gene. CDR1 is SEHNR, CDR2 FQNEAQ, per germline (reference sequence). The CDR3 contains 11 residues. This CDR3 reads CASSPLQNLNF. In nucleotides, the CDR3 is TGTGCCAGCAGCCCCTTGCAGAATCTCAACTTC.

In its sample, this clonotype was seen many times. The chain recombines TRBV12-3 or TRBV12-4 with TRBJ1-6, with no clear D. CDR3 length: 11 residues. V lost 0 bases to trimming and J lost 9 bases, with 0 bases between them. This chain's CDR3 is CASSLASPLHF. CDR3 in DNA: TGTGCCAGCAGTTTAGCTTCACCCCTCCACTTT.

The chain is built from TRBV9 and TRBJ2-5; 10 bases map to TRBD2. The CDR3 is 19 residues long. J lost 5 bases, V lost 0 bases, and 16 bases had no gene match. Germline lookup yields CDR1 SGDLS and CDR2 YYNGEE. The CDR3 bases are TGTGCCAGCAGCGTAGCCCCTGGTAGCGGGAGGAGGGGTTACGAGACCCAGTACTTC. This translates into CASSVAPGSGRRGYETQYF.

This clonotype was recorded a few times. CDR3 in amino acids: CASSYRTDKETQYF. Here the CDR3 DNA reads TGTGCCAGCAGTTACCGGACAGATAAAGAGACCCAGTACTTC. The chain employs TRBV27 and TRBJ2-5, with D possibly being TRBD1 (6 bases). Germline V gene data show CDR1 as MNHEY and CDR2 as SMNVEV (reference sequence). The V end was cut by 4 bases, the J end by 3 bases, with 12 bases between. CDR3 size: 14 residues.

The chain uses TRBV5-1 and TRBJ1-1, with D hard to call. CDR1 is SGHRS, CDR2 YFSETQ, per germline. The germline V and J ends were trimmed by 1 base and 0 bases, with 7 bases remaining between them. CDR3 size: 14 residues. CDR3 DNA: TGCGCCAGCAGCTTGAGTCAGATGAACACTGAAGCTTTCTTT. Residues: CASSLSQMNTEAFF.

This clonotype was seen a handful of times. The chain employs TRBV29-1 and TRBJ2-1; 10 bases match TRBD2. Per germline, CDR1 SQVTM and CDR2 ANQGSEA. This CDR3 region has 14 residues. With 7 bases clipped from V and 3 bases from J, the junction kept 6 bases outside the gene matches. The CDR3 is CSAEAGGVYNEQFF. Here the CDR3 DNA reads TGCAGCGCCGAAGCGGGAGGGGTCTACAATGAGCAGTTCTTC.

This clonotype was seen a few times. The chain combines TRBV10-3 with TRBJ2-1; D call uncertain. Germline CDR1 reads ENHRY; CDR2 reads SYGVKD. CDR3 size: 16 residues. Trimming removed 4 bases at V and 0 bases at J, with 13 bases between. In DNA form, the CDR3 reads TGTGCCATCAGTGGCGCCCGTCGCGGCTCCTACAATGAGCAGTTCTTC. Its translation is CAISGARRGSYNEQFF.

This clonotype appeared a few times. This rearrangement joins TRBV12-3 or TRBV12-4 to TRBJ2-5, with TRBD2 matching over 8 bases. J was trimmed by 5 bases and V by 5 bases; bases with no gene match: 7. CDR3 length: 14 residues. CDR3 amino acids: CASSSGSFAETQYF. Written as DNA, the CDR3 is TGTGCCAGCAGTAGCGGGAGTTTTGCGGAGACCCAGTACTTC.

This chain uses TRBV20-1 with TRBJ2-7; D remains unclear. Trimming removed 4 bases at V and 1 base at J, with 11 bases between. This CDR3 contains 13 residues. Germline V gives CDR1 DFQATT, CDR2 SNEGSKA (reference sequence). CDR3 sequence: CSATPGRSYEQYF. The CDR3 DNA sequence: TGCAGTGCTACTCCGGGCCGTTCCTACGAGCAGTACTTC.

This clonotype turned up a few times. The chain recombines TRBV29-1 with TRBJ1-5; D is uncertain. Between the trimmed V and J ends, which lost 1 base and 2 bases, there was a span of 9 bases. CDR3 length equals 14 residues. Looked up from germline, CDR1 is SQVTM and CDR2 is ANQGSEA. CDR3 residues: CSVEGAAGNQPQHF. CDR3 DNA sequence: TGCAGCGTTGAAGGGGCGGCAGGCAATCAGCCCCAGCATTTT.